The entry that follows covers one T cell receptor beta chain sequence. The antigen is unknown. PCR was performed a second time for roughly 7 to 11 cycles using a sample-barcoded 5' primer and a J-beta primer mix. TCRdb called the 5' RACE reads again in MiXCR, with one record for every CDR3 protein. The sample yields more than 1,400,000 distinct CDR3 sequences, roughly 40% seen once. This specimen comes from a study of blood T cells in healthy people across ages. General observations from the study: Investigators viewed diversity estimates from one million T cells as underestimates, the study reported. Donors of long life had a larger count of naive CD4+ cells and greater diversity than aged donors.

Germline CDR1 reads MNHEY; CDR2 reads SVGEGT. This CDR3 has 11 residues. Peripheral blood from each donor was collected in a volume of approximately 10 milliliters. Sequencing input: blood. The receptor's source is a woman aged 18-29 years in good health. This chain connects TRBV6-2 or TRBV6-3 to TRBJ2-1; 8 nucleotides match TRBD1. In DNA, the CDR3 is TGTCGGACAGGGACCTACAATGAGCAGTTCTTC. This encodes CRTGTYNEQFF.